This TCR beta chain was obtained from a study of Ad26.COV2.S vaccination and SARS-CoV-2 variants. Study observations and caveats: The breadth of spike-specific CD8+ and CD4+ T cell responses after vaccination was reportedly substantial. Vaccinees showed greater spike-specific TCR breadth than placebo recipients. From the TCR breadth and depth analyses, total T cell responses may have been underestimated.

In the case of this clone: Its antigen is unidentified.

Per the germline V gene, CDR1 is SGHAT and CDR2 is FQNNGV. This CDR3 is 16 amino acids long. V was pared by 3 bases and J by 1 base, with 3 bases of the junction left unmatched. Treatment meaning: about 20 received Ad26.COV2.S at low or high dose, single or two shots; a few received placebo; per-sample allocation not given. The investigators took samples on day 63 after the first vaccine or placebo injection. Expressing Wuhan-strain SARS-CoV-2 spike, an Ad26 vector served as the vaccine. Profiling relied on immunoSEQ multiplex PCR, and the TCRdb table lists in-frame clones only, not all of them. The data hold about 390,000 clones, with 88% observed a single time.

The receptor was derived from a person aged 18 to 59 who received the Ad26.COV2.S COVID-19 vaccine or a placebo. The sample here was peripheral blood, taken in a trial of Ad26.COV2.S vaccine versus placebo. The rearrangement uses TRBV11-2 and TRBJ2-2; TRBD1 matches at 9 bases. The CDR3 region is CASSFSGQGNTGELFF. The CDR3 DNA reads as TGTGCCAGCAGCTTTTCGGGACAGGGGAACACCGGGGAGCTGTTTTTT.